The 9 T cell receptor beta chains given below trace back to one sample, sequenced in a study of sequential checkpoint blockade in melanoma. Treatment of the sample: randomized to nivolumab then ipilimumab (arm A) or the reverse (arm B). Data came from immunoSEQ multiplex PCR; TCRdb stores just in-frame clones and leaves some out. This sample has tens of thousands of clones, with roughly four fifths found just once. The sample in question was CD8+ T cells sorted from blood (inferred from file names), obtained from a patient given nivolumab and ipilimumab in sequence. The receptors derive from a human donor with melanoma.

The CDR3 bases are TGTGCCTACACTCTGGGACAGGTCTATGGCTACACCTTC. It encodes CAYTLGQVYGYTF. The rearrangement joins TRBV30 to TRBJ1-2, with 8 bases fitting TRBD1. The germline V gene has CDR1 GTSNPN and CDR2 SVGIG (reference sequence). This CDR3 spans 13 amino acids. The junction had 8 bases not matched to a gene; V was cut back by 7 bases and J by 4 bases. Full variable domain (missing parts from reference TRBV30 and TRBJ1-2): SQTIHQWPATLVQPVGSPLSLECTVEGTSNPNLYWYRQAAGRGLQLLFYSVGIGQISSEVPQNLSASRPQDRQFILSSKKLLLSDSGFYLCAYTLGQVYGYTFGSGTRLTVV.

The rearrangement joins TRBV11-3 to TRBJ2-7, with D possibly being TRBD1 (5 bases). The CDR3 is 15 amino acids. Deletions cut 5 bases from V and 5 bases from J, with 19 bases between. Germline V gene sequence: CDR1 SGHNT, CDR2 YENEEA. CDR3 region: CASSLTGRAHHEQYF. CDR3 coding DNA: TGTGCCAGCAGCCTCACCGGCAGGGCACACCACGAGCAGTACTTC.

The gene calls are TRBV28 and TRBJ2-2; 9 positions agree with TRBD1. Unmatched junction bases numbered 6, after V lost 6 bases and J lost 4 bases. The length of the CDR3 is 15 residues. Germline V gene data show CDR1 as MDHEN and CDR2 as SYDVKM. The CDR3 DNA is TGTGCCAGCAGAAACAGGGGGCGAAGCACCGGGGAGCTGTTTTTT. This sequence encodes CASRNRGRSTGELFF.

The V call is TRBV5-1, the J call TRBJ1-1; possibly TRBD1 for D (6 bases). Trimming pared 5 bases from V and 0 bases from J, leaving 17 bases between. Germline CDR1 SGHRS, CDR2 YFSETQ. CDR3 length: 16 amino acids. CDR3 amino acids: CASSYTFDRMNTEAFF. The CDR3 DNA reads TGCGCCAGCAGTTATACCTTCGACAGGATGAACACTGAAGCTTTCTTT.

This clone came up once. The chain is built from TRBV5-4 and TRBJ2-5; 13 bases are a match to TRBD2. The J call may not be correct, given that the DNA end is closer to TRBJ2-7. Germline lookup yields CDR1 SGHNT and CDR2 YYREEE (reference sequence). The CDR3 runs to 17 residues. CDR3 nucleotide sequence: TGTGCCAGCAGCTCTGGGACTAGCGGGACCAAGTCCTACGAGCAGTACTTC. Translated: CASSSGTSGTKSYEQYF.

This chain's CDR3 is CASSIDYGTGGAGNEKLFF. CDR3 sequence (DNA): TGTGCCAGTAGTATTGATTACGGGACAGGGGGCGCGGGTAATGAAAAACTGTTTTTT. The chain has TRBV19 and TRBJ1-4, with 12 bases fitting TRBD1. Germline trimming cut 3 bases from V and 4 bases from J; bases unmatched to any gene: 12. Germline V gene lookup returns CDR1 LNHDA and CDR2 SQIVND (reference sequence). The CDR3 extends over 19 amino acids.

The chain links TRBV27 to TRBJ1-3; tentatively, D is TRBD1 (5 bases). CDR1 is MNHEY and CDR2 is SMNVEV in the germline V gene (reference sequence). Trimming left V 6 bases short and J 3 bases short, with 30 bases between. This CDR3 is built from 20 residues. CDR3 DNA sequence: TGTGCCAGCAGCCACCCCGTCAAGGGGCCCTACCAGGTTAATGGAAACACCATATATTTT. Amino acid sequence: CASSHPVKGPYQVNGNTIYF.

This clone appeared a single time. CDR3: CASSPLPGLAGRGNEQFF. The CDR3, as DNA: TGTGCCAGCAGTCCCCTCCCGGGACTAGCGGGAAGGGGCAATGAGCAGTTCTTC. The gene calls are TRBV27 and TRBJ2-1; 13 bases align to TRBD2. This CDR3 spans 18 amino acids. Germline CDR1 MNHEY, CDR2 SMNVEV (reference sequence). Trimming at V came to 5 bases and at J to 6 bases, leaving 13 bases not matched to a gene.

This chain links TRBV30 with TRBJ2-7; 9 bases match TRBD1. The V gene end was trimmed by 2 bases and the J gene end by 3 bases; junction bases not matched to a gene: 5. CDR3 length: 14 residues. Germline V lookup: CDR1 GTSNPN, CDR2 SVGIG (reference sequence). CDR3 loop: CAWSTRTGVYEQYF. CDR3 nucleotides: TGTGCCTGGAGTACCCGGACAGGGGTCTACGAGCAGTACTTC.